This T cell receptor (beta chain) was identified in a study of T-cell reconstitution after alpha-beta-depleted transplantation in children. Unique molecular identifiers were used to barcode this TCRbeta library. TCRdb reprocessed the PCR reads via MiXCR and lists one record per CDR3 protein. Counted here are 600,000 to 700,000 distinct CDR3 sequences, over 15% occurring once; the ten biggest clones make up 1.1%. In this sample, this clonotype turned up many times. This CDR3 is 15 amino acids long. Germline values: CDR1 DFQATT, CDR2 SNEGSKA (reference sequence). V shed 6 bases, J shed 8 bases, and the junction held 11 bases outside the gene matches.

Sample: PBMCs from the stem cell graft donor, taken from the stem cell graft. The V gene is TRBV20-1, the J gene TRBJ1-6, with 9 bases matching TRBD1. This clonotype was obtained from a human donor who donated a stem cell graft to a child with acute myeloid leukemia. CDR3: CSASPGQGFYSPLHF. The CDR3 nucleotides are TGCAGTGCAAGTCCGGGACAGGGTTTTTATTCACCCCTCCACTTT.